Presented here are 18 T cell receptor beta chains from one specimen sequenced in a study of regulatory T cells in long-lasting Graves disease. Stated time point: newly diagnosed GD, antithyroid drugs for less than 3 months. Isolated PBMC RNA provided the starting material for the TCR library. CDR3-region Arm-PCR and iRepertoire HTBI primers produced the TCR beta libraries. TCRdb reanalysed the multiplex PCR reads using MiXCR and keeps one entry per CDR3 protein. This table holds 350,000 to 450,000 distinct CDR3 sequences, approximately 16% found once. This same sample was also taken into another study, of T cells in Graves' hyperthyroidism and ophthalmopathy.

Source: peripheral blood mononuclear cells (PBMCs), taken at new diagnosis, from a patient treated with antithyroid drugs. The source of these receptors is a man aged 35-49 years with Graves disease.

The genes are TRBV6-1 and TRBJ2-6, with 7 bases aligning to TRBD1. Germline CDR1 reads MNHNS; CDR2 reads SASEGT. The CDR3 loop spans 18 amino acids. With 6 bases clipped from V and 3 bases from J, the junction kept 14 bases outside the gene matches. The CDR3, as DNA: TGTGCCAGCAGACCCCAACCGGGACAGTCGTTTGGGGCCAACGTCCTGACTTTC. This translates into CASRPQPGQSFGANVLTF.

The chain recombines TRBV9 with TRBJ2-3, with D tentatively TRBD1 (6 bases). CDR1 and CDR2 from the germline V gene are SGDLS and YYNGEE. V was shortened by 4 bases and J by 3 bases, with 15 bases between the two germline ends. The CDR3 covers 15 residues. The DNA of the CDR3 is TGTGCCAGCAGCACCACCCACAGGGCTACAGATACGCAGTATTTT. Protein sequence: CASSTTHRATDTQYF.

This clonotype showed up just a few times. The CDR3 nucleotides are TGTGCCGGATCAACGCAGTATTTT. Amino acid sequence: CAGSTQYF. The chain couples TRBV7-9 to TRBJ2-3; D is unclear. This CDR3 has 8 residues. With 11 bases removed from V and 9 bases from J, the gap between germline ends came to 6 bases. Germline V gene sequence: CDR1 SEHNR, CDR2 FQNEAQ (reference sequence).

Ten or more counts support this clonotype. CDR3 protein: CASSYDAARGSPLHF. In DNA, the CDR3 is TGTGCCAGCAGTTACGACGCAGCCAGGGGCTCACCCCTCCACTTT. The V gene is TRBV6-5, the J gene TRBJ1-6, with D perhaps TRBD1 (6 bases). Germline V gene sequence: CDR1 MNHEY, CDR2 SVGAGI. The CDR3 spans 15 residues. V shed 2 bases and J shed 10 bases, with 15 bases lying between them.

The chain is built from TRBV12-3 or TRBV12-4 and TRBJ2-3; TRBD2 aligns across 12 bases. Trimming cost V 1 base and J 5 bases; bases outside gene matches: 7. This CDR3 region has 17 residues. The CDR3 spells CASSLGLAGGPRDTQYF. As DNA, the CDR3 is TGTGCCAGCAGTTTAGGCCTAGCGGGGGGGCCTAGAGATACGCAGTATTTT.

This clonotype was recorded at least ten times. This chain connects TRBV28 to TRBJ2-7, with D hard to call. V lost 5 bases and J 2 bases, leaving 1 base between the germline ends. Germline loops: CDR1 MDHEN, CDR2 SYDVKM. This CDR3 has 10 amino acids. The CDR3 bases are TGTGCCAGCAGTCCCTACGAGCAGTACTTC. Protein sequence: CASSPYEQYF.

This clonotype was recorded at least ten times. This chain uses TRBV14 with TRBJ1-2; 8 bases fit TRBD1. CDR3 length equals 16 residues. V dropped 0 bases and J dropped 2; count of bases not matched to a gene: 5. CDR1 and CDR2 (germline): SGHDN, FVKESK. CDR3 bases: TGTGCCAGCAGCCAAGATCTGAGACAGGGGAACTATGGCTACACCTTC. Translating gives CASSQDLRQGNYGYTF.

This clonotype has ten or more counts. J is TRBJ2-7 and V is TRBV5-1; 7 bases match TRBD1. Germline V gives CDR1 SGHRS, CDR2 YFSETQ. J lost 2 bases, V lost 2 bases, and 1 base had no gene match. The CDR3 covers 13 residues. The CDR3 DNA reads TGCGCCAGCAGCTTTCAGGGGGCCTACGAGCAGTACTTC. It is translated as CASSFQGAYEQYF.

The sample holds many counts of this clonotype. J is TRBJ1-1 and V is TRBV5-8; D might be TRBD1 (5 bases). CDR3 length equals 14 residues. Germline assignment: CDR1 SGHTS and CDR2 YDEGEE. With 3 bases removed from V and 0 bases from J, the gap between germline ends came to 9 bases. The CDR3 bases are TGTGCCAGCAGCTCCAGACAGATGAACACTGAAGCTTTCTTT. Translating it yields CASSSRQMNTEAFF.

This clonotype has ten or more counts. In DNA form, the CDR3 reads TGTGCCTGGAGTCCAGGGACCATACAATATCATCAGCCCCAGCATTTT. Translating it yields CAWSPGTIQYHQPQHF. The rearrangement links TRBV30 to TRBJ1-5; D may be TRBD1 (5 bases). Trimming stripped 2 bases from V and 5 bases from J, with 19 bases between. Germline lookup yields CDR1 GTSNPN and CDR2 SVGIG (reference sequence). This CDR3 comprises 16 residues.

The chain has TRBV29-1 and TRBJ1-6, with D possibly matching TRBD1 (6 bases). The CDR3 is made up of 13 amino acids. V was cut by 6 bases and J by 8 bases, with 14 bases left in between. Germline V gene sequence: CDR1 SQVTM, CDR2 ANQGSEA. CDR3 DNA sequence: TGCAGCGTAGCTACAGGGACCCATTCACCCCTCCACTTT. Translating it yields CSVATGTHSPLHF.

The chain is built from TRBV12-3 or TRBV12-4 and TRBJ2-5; tentative D call: TRBD2 (6 bases). Trimming took off 4 bases at V and 4 bases at J, with 13 bases between the two ends. CDR3 size: 14 residues. In DNA form, the CDR3 reads TGTGCCAGCAGTTCGCTCCTGGGGGGAGAGACCCAGTACTTC. It is translated as CASSSLLGGETQYF.

This clonotype was counted many times. This chain joins TRBV7-2 and TRBJ2-7, with 8 bases identical to TRBD2. V lost 3 bases and J lost 0; bases outside the gene matches: 4. Per the germline V gene, CDR1 is SGHTA and CDR2 is FQGNSA. The CDR3 has 15 amino acids. This chain's CDR3 is CASSFSGGLSYEQYF. As DNA, the CDR3 is TGTGCCAGCAGCTTCAGCGGGGGCCTCTCCTACGAGCAGTACTTC.

Concerning this clonotype itself: The junction shows a germline mismatch at one end, possibly a read error. V usage is TRBV5-1 and J usage is TRBJ2-1; 10 bases map to TRBD2. Per the germline V gene, CDR1 is SGHRS and CDR2 is YFSETQ. The length of the CDR3 is 15 residues. The CDR3 DNA reads as TGCGTCAGCAGCAGAAGCGGGGGGGCCAACAATGAGCAGTTCTTC. Encoded protein: CVSSRSGGANNEQFF.

Worth noting for this clonotype: A much more abundant neighbour one base away suggests this may be a read error. The J gene is TRBJ2-3, the V gene TRBV9; 8 nucleotides match TRBD1. This CDR3 is 13 amino acids long. CDR1 SGDLS and CDR2 YYNGEE come from the germline V gene. V was clipped by 0 bases and J by 10 bases; unmatched bases: 4. CDR3 sequence (DNA): TGTGCCAGCAGCGTAGCTACGGACAGGGCGCAGTATTTT. It is translated as CASSVATDRAQYF.

In its sample, this clonotype was seen many times. J is TRBJ2-3 and V is TRBV30, with no clear D. The CDR3 spans 13 residues. V lost 3 bases to trimming and J lost 0 bases, with 7 bases between them. Per germline, CDR1 GTSNPN and CDR2 SVGIG (reference sequence). CDR3 loop: CAWRTGSTDTQYF. DNA of the CDR3: TGTGCCTGGAGAACGGGCAGCACAGATACGCAGTATTTT.

This clonotype was recorded many times. This chain links TRBV14 with TRBJ2-3; perhaps TRBD1 as D (5 bases). Trimming pared 3 bases from V and 4 bases from J, leaving 11 bases between. CDR3 size: 14 residues. Germline CDR1 and CDR2: SGHDN and FVKESK. This CDR3 reads CASSHLQGPDTQYF. CDR3 nucleotides: TGTGCCAGCAGCCATCTCCAGGGTCCAGATACGCAGTATTTT.

This clonotype was counted only a few times. The chain links TRBV5-1 to TRBJ2-2, with D tentatively TRBD1 (7 bases). CDR3 length: 15 residues. V gave up 2 bases and J gave up 5 bases, with 13 bases separating them. Looked up from germline, CDR1 is SGHRS and CDR2 is YFSETQ. The CDR3 DNA sequence: TGCGCCAGCAGCTTCAGGGGGGCACAAACCGGGGAGCTGTTTTTT. Translation gives CASSFRGAQTGELFF.